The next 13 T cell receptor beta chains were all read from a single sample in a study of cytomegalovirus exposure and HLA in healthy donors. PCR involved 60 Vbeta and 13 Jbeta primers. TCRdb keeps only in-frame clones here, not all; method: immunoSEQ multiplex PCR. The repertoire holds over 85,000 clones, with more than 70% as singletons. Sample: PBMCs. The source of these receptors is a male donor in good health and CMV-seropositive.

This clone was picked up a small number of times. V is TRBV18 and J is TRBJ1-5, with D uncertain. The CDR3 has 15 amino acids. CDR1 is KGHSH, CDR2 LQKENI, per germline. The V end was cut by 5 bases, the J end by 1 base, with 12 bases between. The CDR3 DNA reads TGTGCCAGCTCAATTTTGGGAGAGAGCAATCAGCCCCAGCATTTT. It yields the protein CASSILGESNQPQHF.

The CDR3, as DNA: TGTGCCAGTAGCGAGACCGGGACAGTCTCCTACGAGCAGTACTTC. Amino acid sequence: CASSETGTVSYEQYF. The chain combines TRBV19 with TRBJ2-7, with 7 nucleotides matching TRBD1. CDR1 and CDR2 (germline): LNHDA, SQIVND (reference sequence). The CDR3 runs to 15 residues. V was clipped by 6 bases and J by 0 bases; unmatched bases: 8. The whole variable domain, filled in from reference TRBV19 and TRBJ2-7, reads DGGITQSPKYLFRKEGQNVTLSCEQNLNHDAMYWYRQDPGQGLRLIYYSQIVNDFQKGDIAEGYSVSREKKESFPLTVTSAQKNPTAFYLCASSETGTVSYEQYFGPGTRLTVT.

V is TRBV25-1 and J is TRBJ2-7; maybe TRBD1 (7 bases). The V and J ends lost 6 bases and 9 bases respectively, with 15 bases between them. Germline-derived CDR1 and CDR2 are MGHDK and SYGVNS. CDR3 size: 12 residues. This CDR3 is CASRPSGGRQYF. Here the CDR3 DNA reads TGTGCCAGCAGGCCCTCAGGGGGGAGGCAGTACTTC.

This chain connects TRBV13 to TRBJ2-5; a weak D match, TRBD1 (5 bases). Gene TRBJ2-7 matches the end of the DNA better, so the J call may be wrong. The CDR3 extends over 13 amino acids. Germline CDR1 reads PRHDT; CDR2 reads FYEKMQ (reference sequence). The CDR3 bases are TGTGCCAGCAGCTTAAGGGGATTCTACGAGCAGTACTTC. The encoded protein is CASSLRGFYEQYF.

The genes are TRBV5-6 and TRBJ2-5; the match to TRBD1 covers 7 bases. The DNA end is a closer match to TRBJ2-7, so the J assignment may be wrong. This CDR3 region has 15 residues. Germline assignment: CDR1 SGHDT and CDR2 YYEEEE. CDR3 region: CASSQGGWSSYEQYF. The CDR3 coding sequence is TGTGCCAGCAGCCAAGGGGGCTGGAGCTCCTACGAGCAGTACTTC.

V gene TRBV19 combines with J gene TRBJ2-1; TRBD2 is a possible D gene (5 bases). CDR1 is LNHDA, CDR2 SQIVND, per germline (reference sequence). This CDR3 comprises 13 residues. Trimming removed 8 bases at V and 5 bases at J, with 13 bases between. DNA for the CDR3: TGTGCCAGTTTGGACGGGGATAACAATGAGCAGTTCTTC. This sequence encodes CASLDGDNNEQFF.

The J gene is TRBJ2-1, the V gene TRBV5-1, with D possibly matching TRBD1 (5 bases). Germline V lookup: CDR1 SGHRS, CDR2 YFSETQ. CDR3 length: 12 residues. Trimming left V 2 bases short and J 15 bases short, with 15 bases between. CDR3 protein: CASSFDQGSLFF. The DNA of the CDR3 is TGCGCCAGCAGCTTCGATCAGGGAAGCCTGTTCTTC.

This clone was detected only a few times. The CDR3 protein is CASRPSGRALTDTQYF. As DNA, the CDR3 is TGTGCCAGCAGACCCAGCGGGAGGGCCTTGACAGATACGCAGTATTTT. This chain joins TRBV28 and TRBJ2-3, with 10 nucleotides matching TRBD2. Germline CDR1 MDHEN, CDR2 SYDVKM. V lost 6 bases, J lost 3 bases, and 9 bases stayed unmatched. This CDR3 is built from 16 residues.

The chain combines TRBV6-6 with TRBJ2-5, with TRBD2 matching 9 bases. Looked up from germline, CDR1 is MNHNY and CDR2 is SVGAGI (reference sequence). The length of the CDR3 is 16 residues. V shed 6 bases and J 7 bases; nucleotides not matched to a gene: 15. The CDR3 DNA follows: TGTGCCAGCAGCCCTCCCGGGGCGGGAGGGCCGGGGACCCAGTACTTC. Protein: CASSPPGAGGPGTQYF.

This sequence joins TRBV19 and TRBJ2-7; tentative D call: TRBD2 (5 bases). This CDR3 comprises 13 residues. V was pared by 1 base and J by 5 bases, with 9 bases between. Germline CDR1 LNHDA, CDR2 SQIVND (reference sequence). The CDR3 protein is CASSIGGYDEQYF. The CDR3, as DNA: TGTGCCAGTAGTATAGGAGGGTACGACGAGCAGTACTTC. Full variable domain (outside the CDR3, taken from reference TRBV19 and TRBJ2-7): DGGITQSPKYLFRKEGQNVTLSCEQNLNHDAMYWYRQDPGQGLRLIYYSQIVNDFQKGDIAEGYSVSREKKESFPLTVTSAQKNPTAFYLCASSIGGYDEQYFGPGTRLTVT.

DNA of the CDR3: TGTGCCAGCAGTTACTCACCCTGGGACAGGGACTCACCCCTCCACTTT. It yields the protein CASSYSPWDRDSPLHF. The gene calls are TRBV6-5 and TRBJ1-6; 9 nucleotides match TRBD1. There are 16 residues in the CDR3. Unmatched junction bases numbered 7, after V lost 0 bases and J lost 10 bases. The V gene's germline CDR1 is MNHEY and CDR2 SVGAGI.

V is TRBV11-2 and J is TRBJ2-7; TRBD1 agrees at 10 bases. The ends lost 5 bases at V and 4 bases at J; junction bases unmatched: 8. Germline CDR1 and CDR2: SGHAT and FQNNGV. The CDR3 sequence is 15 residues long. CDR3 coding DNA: TGTGCCAGCAGCCCGGACAGGGGGACGTGGTACGAGCAGTACTTC. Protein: CASSPDRGTWYEQYF. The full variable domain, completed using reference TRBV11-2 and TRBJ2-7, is EAGVAQSPRYKIIEKRQSVAFWCNPISGHATLYWYQQILGQGPKLLIQFQNNGVVDDSQLPKDRFSAERLKGVDSTLKIQPAKLEDSAVYLCASSPDRGTWYEQYFGPGTRLTVT.

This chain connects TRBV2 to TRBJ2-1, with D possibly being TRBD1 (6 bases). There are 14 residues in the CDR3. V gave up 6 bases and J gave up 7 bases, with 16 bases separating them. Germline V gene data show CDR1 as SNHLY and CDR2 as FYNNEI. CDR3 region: CASRRTETGNEQFF. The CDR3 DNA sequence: TGTGCCAGCAGGCGGACAGAAACAGGGAATGAGCAGTTCTTC.